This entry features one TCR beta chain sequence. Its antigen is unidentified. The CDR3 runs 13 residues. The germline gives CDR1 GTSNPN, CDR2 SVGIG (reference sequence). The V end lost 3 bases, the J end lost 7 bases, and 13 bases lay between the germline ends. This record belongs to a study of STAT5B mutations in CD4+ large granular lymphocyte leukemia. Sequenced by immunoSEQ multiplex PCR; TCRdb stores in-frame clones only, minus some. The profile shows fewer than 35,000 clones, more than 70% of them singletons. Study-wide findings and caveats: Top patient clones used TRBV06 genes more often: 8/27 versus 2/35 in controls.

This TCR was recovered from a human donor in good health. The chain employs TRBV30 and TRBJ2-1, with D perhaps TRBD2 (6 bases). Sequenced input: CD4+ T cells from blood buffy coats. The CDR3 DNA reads TGTGCCTGGAGCCACGGGAGCCTTAATGAGCAGTTCTTC. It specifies CAWSHGSLNEQFF.